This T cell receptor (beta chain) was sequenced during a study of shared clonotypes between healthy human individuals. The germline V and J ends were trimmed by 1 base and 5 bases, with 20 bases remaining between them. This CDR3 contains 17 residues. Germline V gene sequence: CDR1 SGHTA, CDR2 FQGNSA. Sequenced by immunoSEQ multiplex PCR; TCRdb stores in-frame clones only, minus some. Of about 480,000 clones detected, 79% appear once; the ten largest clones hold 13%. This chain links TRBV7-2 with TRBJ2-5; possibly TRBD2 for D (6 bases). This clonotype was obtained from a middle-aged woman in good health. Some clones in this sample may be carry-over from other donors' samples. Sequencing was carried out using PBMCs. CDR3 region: CASSLEVSGLRGETQYF. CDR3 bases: TGTGCCAGCAGCTTAGAAGTTAGCGGCCTCCGGGGGGAGACCCAGTACTTC.